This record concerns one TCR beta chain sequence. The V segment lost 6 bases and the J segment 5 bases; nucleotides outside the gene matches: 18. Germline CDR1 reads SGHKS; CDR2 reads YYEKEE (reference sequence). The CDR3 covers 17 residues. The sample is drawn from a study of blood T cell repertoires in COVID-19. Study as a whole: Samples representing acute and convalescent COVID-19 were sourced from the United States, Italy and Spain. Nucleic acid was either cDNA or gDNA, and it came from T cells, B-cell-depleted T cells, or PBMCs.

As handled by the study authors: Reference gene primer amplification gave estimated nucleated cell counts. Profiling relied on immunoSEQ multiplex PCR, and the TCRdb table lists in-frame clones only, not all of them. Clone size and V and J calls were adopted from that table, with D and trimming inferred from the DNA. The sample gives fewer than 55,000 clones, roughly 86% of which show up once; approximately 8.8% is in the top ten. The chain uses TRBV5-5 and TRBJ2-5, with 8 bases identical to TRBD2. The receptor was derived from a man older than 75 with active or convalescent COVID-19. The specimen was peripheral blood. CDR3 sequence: CASKDRAGVGGGETQYF. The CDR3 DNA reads TGTGCCAGCAAGGATCGAGCGGGAGTTGGGGGCGGGGAGACCCAGTACTTC.